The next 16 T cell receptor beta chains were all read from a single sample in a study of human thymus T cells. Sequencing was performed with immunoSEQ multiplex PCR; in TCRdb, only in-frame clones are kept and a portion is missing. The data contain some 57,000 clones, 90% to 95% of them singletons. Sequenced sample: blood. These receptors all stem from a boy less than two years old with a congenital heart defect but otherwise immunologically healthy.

CDR3 amino acids: CASNVRVGNTGELFF. CDR3 nucleotides: TGCGCCAGCAACGTCAGGGTTGGGAACACCGGGGAGCTGTTTTTT. The chain joins TRBV10-2 to TRBJ2-2, with a tentative D call TRBD1 (5 bases). Germline CDR1 and CDR2: WSHSY and SAAADI. CDR3 length: 15 amino acids. Deletions cut 7 bases from V and 1 base from J, with 13 bases between.

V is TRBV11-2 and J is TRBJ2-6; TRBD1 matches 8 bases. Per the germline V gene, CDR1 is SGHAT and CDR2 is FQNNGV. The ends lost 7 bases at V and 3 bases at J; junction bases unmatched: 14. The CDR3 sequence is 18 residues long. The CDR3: CASILGGQGAYGANVLTF. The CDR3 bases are TGTGCCAGCATCCTAGGTGGGCAGGGGGCGTATGGGGCCAACGTCCTGACTTTC. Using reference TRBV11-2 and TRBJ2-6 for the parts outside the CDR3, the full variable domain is EAGVAQSPRYKIIEKRQSVAFWCNPISGHATLYWYQQILGQGPKLLIQFQNNGVVDDSQLPKDRFSAERLKGVDSTLKIQPAKLEDSAVYLCASILGGQGAYGANVLTFGAGSRLTVL.

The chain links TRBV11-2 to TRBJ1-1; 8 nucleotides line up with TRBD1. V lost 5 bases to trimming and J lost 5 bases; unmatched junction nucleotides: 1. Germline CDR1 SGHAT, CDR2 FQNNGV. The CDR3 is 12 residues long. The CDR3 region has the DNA TGTGCCAGCAGCCGGACAGGGACTGAAGCTTTCTTT. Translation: CASSRTGTEAFF.

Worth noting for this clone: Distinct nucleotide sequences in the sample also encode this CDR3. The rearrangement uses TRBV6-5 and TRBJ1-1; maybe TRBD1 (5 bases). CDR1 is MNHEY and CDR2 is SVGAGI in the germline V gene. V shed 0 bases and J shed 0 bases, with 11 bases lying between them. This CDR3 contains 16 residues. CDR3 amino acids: CASSYSRGRLNTEAFF. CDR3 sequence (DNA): TGTGCCAGCAGTTACTCGAGGGGCAGATTGAACACTGAAGCTTTCTTT.

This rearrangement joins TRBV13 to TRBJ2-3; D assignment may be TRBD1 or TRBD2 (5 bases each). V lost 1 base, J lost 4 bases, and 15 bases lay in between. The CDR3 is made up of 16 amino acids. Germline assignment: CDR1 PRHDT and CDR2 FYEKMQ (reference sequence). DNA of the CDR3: TGTGCCAGCAGCTTAGATGGGATTTCGGGGCCAGATACGCAGTATTTT. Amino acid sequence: CASSLDGISGPDTQYF. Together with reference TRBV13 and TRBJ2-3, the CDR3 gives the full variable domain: AAGVIQSPRHLIKEKRETATLKCYPIPRHDTVYWYQQGPGQDPQFLISFYEKMQSDKGSIPDRFSAQQFSDYHSELNMSSLELGDSALYFCASSLDGISGPDTQYFGPGTRLTVL.

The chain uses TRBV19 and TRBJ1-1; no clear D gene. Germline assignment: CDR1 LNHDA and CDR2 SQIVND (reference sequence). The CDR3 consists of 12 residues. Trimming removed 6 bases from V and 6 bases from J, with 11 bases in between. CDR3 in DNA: TGTGCCAGTAGCCGTCCGGGAGCTGAAGCTTTCTTT. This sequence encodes CASSRPGAEAFF.

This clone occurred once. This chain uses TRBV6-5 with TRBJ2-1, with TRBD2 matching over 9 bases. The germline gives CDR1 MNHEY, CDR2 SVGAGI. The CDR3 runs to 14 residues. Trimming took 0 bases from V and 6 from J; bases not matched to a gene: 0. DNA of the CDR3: TGTGCCAGCAGTTACTCGACTAGCGGCAATGAGCAGTTCTTC. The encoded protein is CASSYSTSGNEQFF.

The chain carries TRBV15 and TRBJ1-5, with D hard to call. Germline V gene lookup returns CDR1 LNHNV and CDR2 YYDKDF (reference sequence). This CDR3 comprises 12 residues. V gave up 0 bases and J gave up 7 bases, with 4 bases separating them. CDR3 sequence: CATSRDGQPQHF. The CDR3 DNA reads TGTGCCACCAGCAGAGACGGGCAGCCCCAGCATTTT.

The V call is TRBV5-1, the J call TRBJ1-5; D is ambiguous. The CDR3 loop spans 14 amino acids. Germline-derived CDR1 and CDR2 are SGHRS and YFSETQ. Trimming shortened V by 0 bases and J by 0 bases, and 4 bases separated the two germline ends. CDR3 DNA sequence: TGCGCCAGCAGCTTGGACGTTAGCAATCAGCCCCAGCATTTT. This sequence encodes CASSLDVSNQPQHF.

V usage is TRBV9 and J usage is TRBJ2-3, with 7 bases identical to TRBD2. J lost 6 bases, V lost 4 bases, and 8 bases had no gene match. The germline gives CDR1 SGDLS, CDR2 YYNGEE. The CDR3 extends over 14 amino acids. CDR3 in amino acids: CASSTGPAGDTQYF. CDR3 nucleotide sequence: TGTGCCAGCAGCACCGGGCCAGCGGGGGATACGCAGTATTTT. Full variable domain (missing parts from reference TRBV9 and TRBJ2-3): DSGVTQTPKHLITATGQRVTLRCSPRSGDLSVYWYQQSLDQGLQFLIQYYNGEERAKGNILERFSAQQFPDLHSELNLSSLELGDSALYFCASSTGPAGDTQYFGPGTRLTVL.

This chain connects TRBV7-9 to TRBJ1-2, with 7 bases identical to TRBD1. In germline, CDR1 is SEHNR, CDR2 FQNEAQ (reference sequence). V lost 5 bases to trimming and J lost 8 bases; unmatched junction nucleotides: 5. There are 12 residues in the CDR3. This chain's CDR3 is CASSRQGGGYTF. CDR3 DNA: TGTGCCAGCAGCCGACAGGGAGGAGGCTACACCTTC. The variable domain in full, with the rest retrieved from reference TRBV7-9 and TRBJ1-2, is DTGVSQNPRHKITKRGQNVTFRCDPISEHNRLYWYRQTLGQGPEFLTYFQNEAQLEKSRLLSDRFSAERPKGSFSTLEIQRTEQGDSAMYLCASSRQGGGYTFGSGTRLTVV.

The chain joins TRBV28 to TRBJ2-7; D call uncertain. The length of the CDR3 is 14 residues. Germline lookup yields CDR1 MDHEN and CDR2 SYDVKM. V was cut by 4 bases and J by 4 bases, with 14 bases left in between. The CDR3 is CASSSRAGIYEQYF. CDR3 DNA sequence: TGTGCCAGCAGTTCTCGGGCAGGCATTTACGAGCAGTACTTC.

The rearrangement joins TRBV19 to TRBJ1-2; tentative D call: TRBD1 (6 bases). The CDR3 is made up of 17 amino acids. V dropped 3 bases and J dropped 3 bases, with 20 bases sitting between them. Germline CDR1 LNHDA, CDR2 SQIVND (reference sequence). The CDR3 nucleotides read TGTGCCAGTAGTATCCCCCCTCACAGGGAAAGGGACTATGGCTACACCTTC. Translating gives CASSIPPHRERDYGYTF.

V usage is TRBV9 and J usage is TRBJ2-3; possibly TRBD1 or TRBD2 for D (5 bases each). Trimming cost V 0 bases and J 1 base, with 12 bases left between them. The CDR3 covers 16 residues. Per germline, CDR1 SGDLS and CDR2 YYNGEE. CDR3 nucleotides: TGTGCCAGCAGCGTAGTGGGGGTTGGAGGCACAGATACGCAGTATTTT. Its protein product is CASSVVGVGGTDTQYF.

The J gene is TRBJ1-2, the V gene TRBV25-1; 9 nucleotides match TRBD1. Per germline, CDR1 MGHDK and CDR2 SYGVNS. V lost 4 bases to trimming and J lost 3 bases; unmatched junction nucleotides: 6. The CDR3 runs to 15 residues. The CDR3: CASSGTGALHYGYTF. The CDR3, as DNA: TGTGCCAGCAGTGGGACAGGGGCATTACACTATGGCTACACCTTC.

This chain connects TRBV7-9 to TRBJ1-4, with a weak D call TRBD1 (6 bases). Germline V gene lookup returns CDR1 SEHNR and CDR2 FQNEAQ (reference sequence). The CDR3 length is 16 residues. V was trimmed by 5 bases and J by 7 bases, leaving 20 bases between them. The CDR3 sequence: CASSTSRGGKFEKLFF. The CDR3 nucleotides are TGTGCCAGCAGCACCTCGAGAGGGGGGAAATTTGAAAAACTGTTTTTT. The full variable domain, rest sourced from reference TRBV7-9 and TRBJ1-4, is DTGVSQNPRHKITKRGQNVTFRCDPISEHNRLYWYRQTLGQGPEFLTYFQNEAQLEKSRLLSDRFSAERPKGSFSTLEIQRTEQGDSAMYLCASSTSRGGKFEKLFFGSGTQLSVL.